Listed below are T cell receptor beta chains from one sample, sequenced in a study of cytotoxic CD8 clonotypes in ibrutinib-treated CLL. Assay: immunoSEQ multiplex PCR; the TCRdb copy retains only in-frame clones and omits some. The repertoire includes about 300,000 clones, more than 70% of them detected once, and about 5% sits in the top ten. The sequenced sample was PBMCs, obtained at disease progression, from a patient treated with ibrutinib. All receptors come from a human donor with chronic lymphocytic leukemia. Each CDR3 is given with its conserved first and last residue. D genes are given only for firm matches. Not all rows give a size; the values are once, few, many and, for expanded clones, a class.

V gene	CDR3 length	J gene	clone size	D gene	CDR3 protein	CDR3 DNA
TRBV5-1	13	TRBJ1-2	.	.	CASSFGLSYGYTF	TGCGCCAGCAGCTTCGGACTGAGCTATGGCTACACCTTC
TRBV9	15	TRBJ1-2	.	.	CASSPRNDIRDGYTF	TGTGCCAGCAGCCCTCGAAACGACATCAGGGATGGCTACACCTTC
TRBV7-9	12	TRBJ1-1	.	.	CVGHLVGTEAFF	TGCGTCGGGCACCTCGTCGGTACTGAAGCTTTCTTT
TRBV28	16	TRBJ1-4	.	.	CASSFGARTWNEKLFF	TGTGCCAGCAGTTTTGGGGCCCGCACGTGGAATGAAAAACTGTTTTTT
TRBV7-9	15	TRBJ1-2	few	TRBD1	CASSSTGQNDYGYTF	TGTGCCAGCAGCTCGACAGGGCAGAACGACTATGGCTACACCTTC
TRBV29-1	10	TRBJ2-1	.	.	CSVTYNEQFF	TGCAGCGTGACCTACAATGAGCAGTTCTTC
TRBV7-9	15	TRBJ2-7	once	TRBD1	CASSPPGQRSYEQYF	TGTGCCAGCAGTCCCCCGGGACAGAGGTCCTACGAGCAGTACTTC
TRBV5-1	15	TRBJ2-7	.	.	CASSSETDRYYEQYF	TGCGCCAGCAGCTCAGAAACAGACCGGTACTACGAGCAGTACTTC
TRBV29-1	16	TRBJ2-7	.	.	CSVESKLGPLRYEQYF	TGCAGCGTTGAGTCCAAATTGGGCCCCCTGCGCTACGAGCAGTACTTC
TRBV5-1	17	TRBJ2-3	.	.	CASSPEPRFGGTDTQYF	TGCGCCAGCAGCCCGGAGCCTCGTTTCGGAGGCACAGATACGCAGTATTTT
TRBV4-2	18	TRBJ1-4	.	.	CASSQGERRAIVDEKLFF	TGTGCCAGCAGCCAAGGGGAGCGAAGGGCAATAGTCGACGAAAAACTGTTTTTT
TRBV2	14	TRBJ2-2	.	.	CASSEWRTGGELFF	TGTGCCAGCAGTGAATGGCGAACCGGCGGGGAGCTGTTTTTT
TRBV10-3	14	TRBJ2-5	.	.	CAISVGGTLETQYF	TGTGCCATCAGTGTGGGTGGGACTTTAGAGACCCAGTACTTC
TRBV5-1	12	TRBJ1-1	.	TRBD1	CASSLAGGQAFF	TGCGCCAGCAGCTTGGCAGGGGGCCAAGCTTTCTTT
TRBV5-6	13	TRBJ1-2	.	.	CASSFSSGYGYTF	TGTGCCAGCAGCTTCTCATCGGGGTATGGCTACACCTTC
TRBV10-2	15	TRBJ2-1	.	.	CASSEVEGILNEQFF	TGCGCCAGCAGTGAGGTAGAGGGGATTTTGAATGAGCAGTTCTTC
TRBV7-2	15	TRBJ2-7	.	.	CASSLAWGPRYEQYF	TGTGCCAGCAGCTTAGCGTGGGGGCCCCGGTACGAGCAGTACTTC
TRBV29-1	14	TRBJ1-3	once	.	CSVGMGLAGNTIYF	TGCAGCGTTGGGATGGGTTTAGCTGGAAACACCATATATTTT
TRBV19	14	TRBJ2-3	few	.	CASSLATKADTQYF	TGTGCCAGTAGCCTAGCGACGAAGGCAGATACGCAGTATTTT
TRBV28	15	TRBJ2-3	.	TRBD2	CASSLGGLGADTQYF	TGTGCCAGCAGTTTAGGGGGACTAGGGGCAGATACGCAGTATTTT
TRBV5-6	15	TRBJ1-1	.	.	CASSWATGRSTEAFF	TGTGCCAGCAGCTGGGCCACAGGGAGGAGCACTGAAGCTTTCTTT
TRBV6-5	15	TRBJ2-2	.	TRBD2	CASSPTGRDTGELFF	TGTGCCAGCAGTCCCACCGGGAGGGACACCGGGGAGCTGTTTTTT
TRBV29-1	13	TRBJ1-1	.	.	CSAVKGGGTEAFF	TGCAGCGCCGTCAAGGGGGGAGGCACTGAAGCTTTCTTT
TRBV5-1	16	TRBJ2-3	few	TRBD2	CASSLVLRGGPDTQYF	TGCGCCAGCAGCTTGGTCTTGCGGGGGGGCCCAGATACGCAGTATTTT
TRBV7-6	19	TRBJ1-4	.	TRBD1	CASSLKGTGTPGLDEKLFF	TGTGCCAGCAGCCTAAAGGGGACAGGGACTCCTGGTTTGGATGAAAAACTGTTTTTT
TRBV9	15	TRBJ2-2	.	.	CASSVGQTNTGELFF	TGTGCCAGCAGCGTAGGGCAGACGAACACCGGGGAGCTGTTTTTT
TRBV10-3	15	TRBJ2-2	.	.	CAISESAGPTGELFF	TGTGCCATCAGTGAGTCGGCAGGCCCTACCGGGGAGCTGTTTTTT
TRBV19	15	TRBJ1-2	.	.	CASSPRAFDAYGYTF	TGTGCCAGTAGTCCCCGGGCCTTCGACGCCTATGGCTACACCTTC
TRBV5-4	15	TRBJ2-1	.	TRBD2	CASSLPGLAGTEQFF	TGTGCCAGCAGCTTGCCGGGACTAGCGGGAACTGAGCAGTTCTTC
TRBV27	14	TRBJ2-1	.	.	CASSLRGTYNEQFF	TGTGCCAGCAGTTTGCGTGGGACGTACAATGAGCAGTTCTTC
TRBV5-1	16	TRBJ2-2	.	TRBD1	CASSALTGANTGELFF	TGCGCCAGCAGCGCATTGACAGGGGCGAACACCGGGGAGCTGTTTTTT
TRBV19	14	TRBJ2-7	.	.	CASSITGTAYEQYF	TGTGCCAGTAGTATCACCGGGACGGCCTACGAGCAGTACTTC